This passage covers 20 T cell receptor beta chains from one sample sequenced in a study of Graves' ophthalmopathy and Graves' hyperthyroidism. Amplifying from RNA transcripts, the study obtained TCR beta CDR3 regions. An initial RT-PCR round employing HTBI primers preceded a second-round multiplex PCR. TCRdb called the multiplex PCR reads again in MiXCR, with one record for every CDR3 protein. The table lists around 660,000 distinct CDR3 sequences, over 40% of them singletons. Sequencing was performed on peripheral blood. These TCRs come from an adult man with Graves' ophthalmopathy.

The table lists this clonotype with many counts. The chain combines TRBV12-3 or TRBV12-4 with TRBJ2-2; D unresolved. The CDR3 covers 12 residues. Trimming left V 6 bases short and J 7 bases short, with 9 bases between. DNA of the CDR3: TGTGCCAGCAGGAAGGAGAGCGGGGAGCTGTTTTTT. Protein: CASRKESGELFF.

This clonotype was counted ten times or more. This chain connects TRBV2 to TRBJ2-7; TRBD1 is a possible D gene (6 bases). This CDR3 is 14 amino acids long. CDR1 SNHLY and CDR2 FYNNEI come from the germline V gene. Trimming stripped 7 bases from V and 5 bases from J, with 18 bases between. The CDR3 spells CASNRKQGLHEQYF. The CDR3 DNA is TGTGCCAGCAATAGGAAACAGGGCCTACACGAGCAGTACTTC.

This clonotype was detected ten times or more. The chain uses TRBV5-6 and TRBJ1-2, with 11 nucleotides matching TRBD1. The CDR3 is 14 amino acids. Germline CDR1 and CDR2: SGHDT and YYEEEE. The V gene end was trimmed by 4 bases and the J gene end by 5 bases; junction bases not matched to a gene: 4. CDR3 DNA sequence: TGTGCCAGCAGCCAGGACAGGGGGCGTTATGGCTACACCTTC. Residues: CASSQDRGRYGYTF.

This chain uses TRBV25-1 with TRBJ2-3; D is unclear. Germline loops: CDR1 MGHDK, CDR2 SYGVNS. V was shortened by 6 bases and J by 11 bases, with 24 bases between the two germline ends. The CDR3 spans 15 residues. CDR3 amino acids: CASRGVTMVYGGQYF. The DNA of the CDR3 is TGTGCCAGCAGGGGCGTGACCATGGTGTACGGCGGGCAGTATTTT.

This clonotype showed up just a few times. This clone may be a read error of a much larger clone one base away. The rearrangement uses TRBV6-5 and TRBJ2-7; D might be TRBD1 (5 bases). This CDR3 contains 12 residues. Germline values: CDR1 MNHEY, CDR2 SVGAGI. This CDR3 is CASKKQELGQYF. CDR3 sequence (DNA): TGCGCCAGCAAAAAACAGGAGCTCGGGCAGTACTTC.

Notes on this clonotype: At one of its ends the junction is not consistent with the germline gene, which may arise from a read error. This CDR3 is CAGGGTSGGYEQYF. In DNA, the CDR3 is TGTGCCGGCGGCGGGACTAGCGGGGGTTACGAGCAGTACTTC. This chain uses TRBV10-2 with TRBJ2-7; 14 bases are a match to TRBD2. The length of the CDR3 is 14 residues. The V gene's germline CDR1 is WSHSY and CDR2 SAAADI.

Concerning this clonotype itself: A much larger clone lies a single base off, so this may be a read error. The chain combines TRBV7-8 with TRBJ1-1; D unclear. Germline V lookup: CDR1 SGHVS, CDR2 FQNEAQ. The CDR3 covers 16 residues. Trimming pared 4 bases from V and 0 bases from J, leaving 15 bases between. As DNA, the CDR3 is TGTGCCAGCAGCTCTCTCGCGAGGATAATGAACACTGAAGCTTTCTTT. Encoded protein: CASSSLARIMNTEAFF.

This clonotype has a handful of counts. DNA for the CDR3: TGCGCCAGCAGCTTGGTCGGACTAGCGGGAGTAGGAGAAGGGAACGAGCAGTACTTC. It is translated as CASSLVGLAGVGEGNEQYF. The chain has TRBV5-1 and TRBJ2-7; 13 bases fit TRBD2. With V trimmed by 0 bases and J by 5 bases, 14 bases remained unmatched. Germline CDR1 and CDR2: SGHRS and YFSETQ. The CDR3 runs to 19 residues.

This chain connects TRBV3-1 to TRBJ1-1; 10 nucleotides match TRBD1. V lost 2 bases and J lost 11; bases outside the gene matches: 5. This CDR3 has 13 residues. The V gene's germline CDR1 is LGHDT and CDR2 YNNKEL (reference sequence). CDR3 protein: CASSQRQGARAFF. CDR3 sequence (DNA): TGTGCCAGCAGCCAACGACAGGGGGCGAGGGCTTTCTTT.

Concerning this clonotype itself: This may be a read error: a much more frequent sequence differs by one nucleotide. The chain carries TRBV7-2 and TRBJ1-4; the D gene is possibly TRBD1 (5 bases). This CDR3 is built from 15 residues. Germline V gene data show CDR1 as SGHTA and CDR2 as FQGNSA. CDR3 sequence: CASSSRVATTEKLFF. The CDR3, as DNA: TGTGCCAGCAGCTCCAGGGTTGCAACTACTGAAAAACTGTTTTTT.

This rearrangement joins TRBV4-1 to TRBJ1-2, with TRBD1 as a possible D gene (6 bases). Per germline, CDR1 MGHRA and CDR2 YSYEKL. This CDR3 has 14 residues. V lost 6 bases and J 2 bases, leaving 13 bases between the germline ends. CDR3 sequence: CASRVTGSNYGYTF. In DNA, the CDR3 is TGCGCCAGCAGGGTGACAGGTTCCAACTATGGCTACACCTTC.

The chain recombines TRBV5-5 with TRBJ1-6; D is possibly TRBD1 (5 bases). CDR3 length equals 15 residues. Germline V gives CDR1 SGHKS, CDR2 YYEKEE (reference sequence). V was trimmed by 4 bases and J by 10 bases, leaving 18 bases between them. CDR3 nucleotide sequence: TGTGCCAGCAGCGCAAGAGGGGTGATAGGATCACCCCTCCACTTT. It encodes CASSARGVIGSPLHF.

This clonotype has at least ten counts. The rearrangement joins TRBV24-1 to TRBJ2-3; D remains unclear. CDR3 length equals 15 residues. Deletions cut 9 bases from V and 5 bases from J, with 20 bases between. CDR1 is KGHDR and CDR2 is SFDVKD in the germline V gene. The CDR3: CATHLDRGRKDTQYF. The CDR3 nucleotides are TGTGCCACCCATCTGGACCGCGGCAGGAAAGATACGCAGTATTTT.

CDR3 loop: CAGAGDRNTEAFF. For the CDR3, the DNA is TGTGCCGGTGCAGGGGACAGGAACACTGAAGCTTTCTTT. This chain links TRBV2 with TRBJ1-1, with 7 bases lining up with TRBD1. Germline V gene data show CDR1 as SNHLY and CDR2 as FYNNEI. The CDR3 spans 13 residues. The V and J ends lost 11 bases and 1 base, in that order; junction bases with no gene match: 7.

The chain joins TRBV6-2 or TRBV6-3 to TRBJ1-2, with D uncertain. Germline V gives CDR1 MNHEY, CDR2 SVGEGT. There are 13 residues in the CDR3. V was cut by 3 bases and J by 10 bases, with 15 bases left in between. The CDR3, as DNA: TGTGCCAGCAGTTATGGGGAGACGCCGTCCTACACCTTC. Amino acid sequence: CASSYGETPSYTF.

This clonotype was counted at least ten times. The CDR3 protein is CSVEDLVGVNYGYTF. In DNA form, the CDR3 reads TGCAGCGTTGAAGATCTTGTAGGGGTGAACTATGGCTACACCTTC. V usage is TRBV29-1 and J usage is TRBJ1-2, with TRBD1 as a possible D gene (5 bases). Trimming stripped 0 bases from V and 2 bases from J, with 13 bases between. The CDR3 has 15 residues. Germline values: CDR1 SQVTM, CDR2 ANQGSEA.

This clonotype was found a few times. The genes are TRBV14 and TRBJ1-2, with D possibly matching TRBD1 (6 bases). This CDR3 is 14 amino acids long. The V gene's germline CDR1 is SGHDN and CDR2 FVKESK. Trimming removed 8 bases from V and 2 bases from J, with 15 bases in between. As DNA, the CDR3 is TGTGCCAGCTCACCGGGGGACAAAAACTATGGCTACACCTTC. It yields the protein CASSPGDKNYGYTF.

In this sample, this clonotype turned up many times. This rearrangement joins TRBV10-3 to TRBJ1-6; TRBD1 matches 9 bases. V trimming: 7 bases; J trimming: 7 bases; junction bases outside the gene matches: 11. In germline, CDR1 is ENHRY, CDR2 SYGVKD. This CDR3 region has 16 residues. The CDR3 here is CAIKSRTGQGNSPLHF. CDR3 nucleotides: TGTGCCATCAAAAGTCGTACGGGACAGGGAAATTCACCCCTCCACTTT.

This clonotype was found many times. The chain employs TRBV5-5 and TRBJ1-6; D is undetermined. The CDR3 length is 15 residues. Germline V gene data show CDR1 as SGHKS and CDR2 as YYEKEE (reference sequence). Trimming cost V 0 bases and J 8 bases, with 12 bases left between them. The CDR3 here is CASSLVRTSDSPLHF. The CDR3 DNA follows: TGTGCCAGCAGCTTGGTTAGGACCTCGGATTCACCCCTCCACTTT.

Details on this clonotype: A junction end diverges from the germline sequence, so it may reflect a read error. The chain is built from TRBV6-5 and TRBJ2-5; D unclear. The CDR3 sequence is 17 residues long. The germline gives CDR1 MNHEY, CDR2 SVGAGI. CDR3 DNA sequence: TGTGCCAGCAGTTACTCGCCGTATGAGCTGATAGGAGAGATCCAGTACTTC. Translated: CASSYSPYELIGEIQYF.